The clone carrying this T cell receptor (beta chain) was detected a few times. Its antigen is not known. The sample comes from a study of shared clonotypes between healthy human individuals. The study's findings and limits: Non-shared clonotypes were found to have lower generation probabilities than the clonotypes that were shared by all four of the sorted-subset donors. In having few donors, the study represented limited genetic and exposure-history diversity.

TCRdb's copy holds only in-frame clones and misses some; the assay was immunoSEQ multiplex PCR. Of a few million clones in the sample, over 85% were seen once. The receptor was derived from a man between 18 and 29 years old in good health. Some clones in this sample may be carry-over from other donors' samples. Sequenced: naive CD4+ T cells from PBMCs. The sample's subset: CD45RA+ positively selected.

The CDR3 region has the DNA TGTGCCAGCAGCTTCTTTTCTGGGGAGCTGTTTTTT. It yields the protein CASSFFSGELFF. This chain connects TRBV7-3 to TRBJ2-2, with D unclear. This CDR3 contains 12 residues. Germline assignment: CDR1 SGHTA and CDR2 FQGTGA. The V gene lost 3 bases and the J gene lost 8 bases, with 7 bases spanning the gap.